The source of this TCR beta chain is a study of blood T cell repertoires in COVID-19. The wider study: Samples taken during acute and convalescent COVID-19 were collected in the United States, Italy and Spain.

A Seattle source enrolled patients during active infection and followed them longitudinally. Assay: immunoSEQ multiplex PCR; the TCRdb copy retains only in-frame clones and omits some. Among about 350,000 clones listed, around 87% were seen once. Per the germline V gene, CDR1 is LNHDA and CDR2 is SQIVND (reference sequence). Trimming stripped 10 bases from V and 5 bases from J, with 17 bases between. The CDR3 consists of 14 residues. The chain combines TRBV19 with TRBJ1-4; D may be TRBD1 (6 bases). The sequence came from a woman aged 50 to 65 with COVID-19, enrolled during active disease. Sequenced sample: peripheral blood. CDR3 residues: CATSSRDINEKLFF. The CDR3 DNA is TGTGCCACTTCCTCTAGGGACATAAATGAAAAACTGTTTTTT.